Listed below are T cell receptor beta chains from one sample, sequenced in a study of blood T cells in healthy people across ages. TCRdb re-called the 5' RACE reads with MiXCR, one entry per CDR3 protein. Among fewer than 1,200,000 distinct CDR3 sequences listed, around 25% were seen once. This same sample was also part of a study on T cells of mothers and their children.

Sequenced input: blood. The receptors were sampled from a girl aged 2-9 years in good health. CDR3s include the opening cysteine and the closing phenylalanine or tryptophan. The D gene is left open where the match is weak. Clone size is not always given. Where it is, it says once, few, many or a class for expanded clones.

v_call: TRBV11-2
d_call: NA
clone_size: once
j_call: TRBJ2-1
cdr3_nt: TGTGCCAGCAGCCTAGGGGTGGGCTTCAATGAGCAGTTCTTC
cdr3_aa: CASSLGVGFNEQFF

v_call: TRBV20-1
d_call: NA
clone_size: few
j_call: TRBJ2-1
cdr3_nt: TGCAGTGCCCCAGGCCGGGTAGCGGTTGGGGGAAATGAGCAGTTCTTC
cdr3_aa: CSAPGRVAVGGNEQFF

v_call: TRBV20-1
d_call: TRBD2
clone_size: few
j_call: TRBJ2-5
cdr3_nt: TGCAGTGCTGGGGGACTACTAGAGACCCAGTACTTC
cdr3_aa: CSAGGLLETQYF

v_call: TRBV12-5
d_call: NA
clone_size: few
j_call: TRBJ1-5
cdr3_nt: TGTGCTAGTGGTTTGTCGGGCTCTTTAACCCAAGATCAGCCCCAGCATTTT
cdr3_aa: CASGLSGSLTQDQPQHF

v_call: TRBV29-1
d_call: NA
clone_size: few
j_call: TRBJ2-1
cdr3_nt: TGCAGCGTTGAAGTGCACAATGAGCAGTTCTTC
cdr3_aa: CSVEVHNEQFF

v_call: TRBV6-5
d_call: NA
clone_size: NA
j_call: TRBJ2-7
cdr3_nt: TGTGCCGTAAGGGATTATGCCTACGAGCAGTACTTC
cdr3_aa: CAVRDYAYEQYF

v_call: TRBV4-1
d_call: TRBD1
clone_size: few
j_call: TRBJ1-2
cdr3_nt: TGCGCCAGCAGCAAAATCCGGGACAGAGCTGGCTACACCTTC
cdr3_aa: CASSKIRDRAGYTF

v_call: TRBV7-8
d_call: NA
clone_size: NA
j_call: TRBJ2-7
cdr3_nt: TGTGCCAGCAGCTCCTACAGGGACCTAGACTACGAGCAGTACTTC
cdr3_aa: CASSSYRDLDYEQYF

v_call: TRBV12-3/TRBV12-4
d_call: TRBD1
clone_size: once
j_call: TRBJ1-5
cdr3_nt: TGTGCCAGCAGCCAAACTCGACAGGGTAGGAGTCAGCCCCAGCATTTT
cdr3_aa: CASSQTRQGRSQPQHF

v_call: TRBV6-1
d_call: TRBD1
clone_size: few
j_call: TRBJ1-3
cdr3_nt: TGCGCCAGCAGTCTTCCGGACAGGGGCTTTTACTCTGGAAACACCATATATTTT
cdr3_aa: CASSLPDRGFYSGNTIYF

v_call: TRBV20-1
d_call: NA
clone_size: NA
j_call: TRBJ2-7
cdr3_nt: TGCAGTGCTAATTCGAGGAAGGACTTCTACGAGCAGTACTTC
cdr3_aa: CSANSRKDFYEQYF

v_call: TRBV24-1
d_call: NA
clone_size: few
j_call: TRBJ2-1
cdr3_nt: TGTGCCACCAGTGACCGGGGACTTCTCCCTTACAATGAGCAGTTCTTC
cdr3_aa: CATSDRGLLPYNEQFF